A selection of T cell receptor beta chains follows, all from one sample in a study of OX40 agonist ivuxolimab in advanced cancers. The table came from immunoSEQ multiplex PCR; TCRdb's copy has only in-frame clones and leaves some out. The table shows 60,000 or so clones, with around 87% occurring only once. The sequenced sample was CD4+ or CD8+ T cells sorted from blood, obtained in a trial of the OX40 agonist ivuxolimab. These receptors originate from an adult with an advanced solid tumor such as melanoma, head and neck, liver or kidney cancer. The CDR3 runs from the conserved cysteine through the conserved F or W. Fields, in order: D gene, V gene, CDR3 length, J gene, clone size, CDR3 protein, CDR3 DNA. A D gene is named only where the DNA matches it firmly. Size tells how often a clone was seen (once, few, many) or the class of an expanded clone, and some rows leave it out.

.	TRBV4-3	16	TRBJ1-2	few	CASSQVYGRPNYGYTF	TGCGCCAGCAGCCAAGTTTACGGGAGGCCTAACTATGGCTACACCTTC
.	TRBV7-2	15	TRBJ1-5	.	CASSLVHGGNQPQHF	TGTGCCAGCAGCTTAGTACACGGGGGCAATCAGCCCCAGCATTTT
.	TRBV15	16	TRBJ1-3	few	CATSRDSTHRGNTIYF	TGTGCCACCAGCAGAGATTCGACACACCGGGGAAACACCATATATTTT
TRBD1	TRBV5-1	16	TRBJ1-2	.	CASSYSPRQGDYGYTF	TGCGCCAGCAGCTACAGCCCGAGACAGGGGGACTATGGCTACACCTTC
.	TRBV18	14	TRBJ1-2	.	CASSPQETNYGYTF	TGTGCCAGCTCACCACAGGAAACTAACTATGGCTACACCTTC
.	TRBV6-1	13	TRBJ1-1	.	CASSDSLNTEAFF	TGTGCCAGCAGTGACAGTTTGAACACTGAAGCTTTCTTT
TRBD1	TRBV5-1	14	TRBJ2-7	few	CASSLAGQGHEQYF	TGCGCCAGCAGCTTGGCGGGACAGGGGCACGAGCAGTACTTC
TRBD1	TRBV15	15	TRBJ1-4	.	CATSRDRGVYEKLFF	TGTGCCACCAGCCGAGACAGGGGTGTATATGAAAAACTGTTTTTT
TRBD1	TRBV5-1	17	TRBJ1-2	.	CASSLAGQGAGSYGYTF	TGCGCCAGCAGCTTGGCGGGACAGGGGGCGGGATCGTACGGCTACACCTTC
TRBD2	TRBV19	16	TRBJ2-1	.	CASSTNPRTSSNEQFF	TGTGCCAGTAGTACCAACCCTAGGACTAGCTCCAATGAGCAGTTCTTC
.	TRBV14	14	TRBJ1-5	.	CASSQWTINQPQHF	TGTGCCAGCAGCCAATGGACCATCAATCAGCCCCAGCATTTT
TRBD1	TRBV11-3	13	TRBJ2-3	.	CASSGTGGRTQYF	TGTGCCAGCAGTGGGACAGGGGGCCGTACGCAGTATTTT
.	TRBV7-9	13	TRBJ1-2	once	CASGPNSGYGYTF	TGTGCCAGCGGTCCAAACTCGGGTTATGGCTACACCTTC
TRBD1	TRBV5-6	14	TRBJ1-2	.	CASSHLTGDYGYTF	TGTGCCAGCAGCCATTTGACAGGGGATTATGGCTACACCTTC
.	TRBV9	15	TRBJ1-5	.	CASSVDPGYNQPQHF	TGTGCCAGCAGCGTAGACCCGGGGTACAATCAGCCCCAGCATTTT
TRBD1	TRBV7-9	14	TRBJ1-2	.	CASSLYGGQNGYTF	TGTGCCAGCAGCTTGTATGGGGGACAGAATGGCTACACCTTC
.	TRBV27	15	TRBJ2-3	.	CASSLGFRGADTQYF	TGTGCCAGCAGTTTAGGGTTCAGGGGAGCAGATACGCAGTATTTT
.	TRBV5-4	15	TRBJ2-1	once	CASSLEGGSYNEQFF	TGTGCCAGCAGCTTGGAGGGGGGGTCATACAATGAGCAGTTCTTC
TRBD1	TRBV10-3	14	TRBJ1-6	few	CAISPGQGGSPLHF	TGTGCCATCAGTCCGGGACAGGGAGGTTCACCCCTCCACTTT
.	TRBV5-1	16	TRBJ2-1	once	CASSLPGLRAYNEQFF	TGCGCCAGCAGCTTGCCCGGATTGCGTGCCTACAATGAGCAGTTCTTC
TRBD2	TRBV7-2	15	TRBJ2-7	.	CASSLLGEGLHEQYF	TGTGCCAGCAGTCTCCTGGGGGAGGGCCTGCACGAGCAGTACTTC
TRBD2	TRBV7-8	14	TRBJ2-1	.	CASILGLASEEQFF	TGTGCCAGCATATTGGGACTAGCATCTGAGGAGCAGTTCTTC
TRBD2	TRBV10-3	19	TRBJ2-3	few	CAIRPGLAGEGGSTDTQYF	TGTGCCATCAGGCCGGGACTAGCGGGGGAGGGGGGAAGCACAGATACGCAGTATTTT
.	TRBV9	16	TRBJ2-2	.	CASSVAGRELTGELFF	TGTGCCAGCAGCGTAGCCGGCAGGGAACTCACCGGGGAGCTGTTTTTT
.	TRBV5-1	12	TRBJ1-2	.	CASSSQGSGYTF	TGCGCCAGCAGCTCGCAGGGGAGCGGCTACACCTTC
.	TRBV7-9	16	TRBJ2-2	.	CASSLAATANTGELFF	TGTGCCAGCAGCTTAGCGGCGACCGCGAACACCGGGGAGCTGTTTTTT
.	TRBV2	18	TRBJ1-3	.	CASSELIGLQGSGNTIYF	TGTGCCAGCAGTGAATTGATTGGATTACAGGGCTCTGGAAACACCATATATTTT
TRBD2	TRBV7-2	16	TRBJ2-5	.	CASSPSRLAGVETQYF	TGTGCCAGCAGCCCTTCCCGACTAGCGGGAGTGGAGACCCAGTACTTC
.	TRBV11-2	12	TRBJ2-7	.	CASSFGLNEQYF	TGTGCCAGCAGCTTTGGACTGAACGAGCAGTACTTC
.	TRBV7-9	13	TRBJ2-5	.	CASSLVLGETQYF	TGTGCCAGCAGCTTAGTGTTGGGGGAGACCCAGTACTTC
.	TRBV29-1	14	TRBJ1-1	.	CSVEVAGHHTEAFF	TGCAGCGTTGAAGTCGCAGGGCACCACACTGAAGCTTTCTTT
.	TRBV15	17	TRBJ2-5	.	CATSKSVGGAKRETQYF	TGTGCCACCAGCAAGTCAGTAGGGGGGGCGAAAAGAGAGACCCAGTACTTC
.	TRBV10-3	13	TRBJ1-1	.	CATQGGVNTEAFF	TGTGCCACCCAAGGAGGGGTGAACACTGAAGCTTTCTTT
TRBD1	TRBV7-2	16	TRBJ2-7	.	CASSRTSTGGQYEQYF	TGTGCCAGCAGCCGAACGTCAACAGGGGGGCAATACGAGCAGTACTTC
.	TRBV6-4	15	TRBJ2-2	.	CASSPGHLDTGELFF	TGTGCCAGCAGCCCGGGACACCTAGACACCGGGGAGCTGTTTTTT
TRBD1	TRBV27	14	TRBJ2-2	.	CASSRQGWTGELFF	TGTGCCAGCAGTAGACAGGGGTGGACCGGGGAGCTGTTTTTT
.	TRBV7-9	12	TRBJ1-5	few	CASSPGNQPQHF	TGTGCCAGCAGCCCGGGGAATCAGCCCCAGCATTTT
.	TRBV18	13	TRBJ1-5	.	CASSGDSNQPQHF	TGTGCCAGCTCAGGAGACAGCAATCAGCCCCAGCATTTT
TRBD1	TRBV6-1	15	TRBJ1-2	.	CASSEVGTGSLGYTF	TGTGCCAGCAGTGAAGTGGGGACAGGGTCCTTAGGCTACACCTTC
TRBD1	TRBV6-5	13	TRBJ1-2	.	CASSRDRGYGYTF	TGTGCCAGCAGCCGGGACAGGGGCTATGGCTACACCTTC
.	TRBV5-8	15	TRBJ2-7	.	CASRPQLTSSYEQYF	TGTGCCAGCAGACCACAGTTAACCAGCTCCTACGAGCAGTACTTC
TRBD2	TRBV7-2	14	TRBJ2-3	.	CASSLAGGAYTQYF	TGTGCCAGCAGCTTGGCCGGGGGGGCCTATACGCAGTATTTT
.	TRBV4-1	13	TRBJ2-7	once	CASSQQSSYEQYF	TGCGCCAGCAGCCAACAGAGCTCCTACGAGCAGTACTTC
TRBD2	TRBV29-1	15	TRBJ2-5	.	CSVAPTSGGPQAQYF	TGCAGCGTCGCACCCACTAGCGGGGGGCCCCAGGCCCAGTACTTC
.	TRBV6-1	15	TRBJ2-7	.	CASSDPATPSYEQYF	TGTGCCAGCAGTGACCCAGCAACCCCCTCCTACGAGCAGTACTTC
.	TRBV4-3	14	TRBJ2-7	.	CASSQDIVSYEQYF	TGCGCCAGCAGCCAAGATATAGTGTCCTACGAGCAGTACTTC
.	TRBV7-6	15	TRBJ2-5	.	CASSLSAGLLETQYF	TGTGCCAGCAGCTTATCGGCAGGGTTACTGGAGACCCAGTACTTC
TRBD1	TRBV6-4	14	TRBJ2-7	.	CASSETGGFDEQYF	TGTGCCAGCAGTGAGACAGGGGGCTTCGACGAGCAGTACTTC
.	TRBV10-3	14	TRBJ1-4	.	CATKGGATGEKLFF	TGTGCCACTAAAGGAGGCGCCACGGGCGAAAAACTGTTTTTT
.	TRBV5-4	12	TRBJ2-2	.	CASSLEAGELFF	TGTGCCAGCAGCTTGGAGGCCGGGGAGCTGTTTTTT
.	TRBV5-8	17	TRBJ2-3	.	CASPEGIRTGPTDTQYF	TGTGCCAGTCCGGAGGGAATTAGGACAGGCCCCACAGATACGCAGTATTTT
.	TRBV7-9	14	TRBJ1-5	.	CASSLKGANQPQHF	TGTGCCAGCAGCTTAAAAGGGGCAAATCAGCCCCAGCATTTT
TRBD1	TRBV27	15	TRBJ1-1	.	CASSLSGTGNTEAFF	TGTGCCAGCAGTTTATCGGGGACAGGGAACACTGAAGCTTTCTTT